Listed below are T cell receptor beta chains from one sample, sequenced in a study of early T cells in non-severe SARS-CoV-2 infection. A single record per CDR3 protein comes from TCRdb applying MiXCR to the 5' RACE reads. In the table there are 81,000 or so distinct CDR3 sequences, 12% of which are singletons. The sample comprised whole blood. The source is an adult who was a healthcare worker with PCR-confirmed SARS-CoV-2 infection or an uninfected control (not recorded which). Both conserved end residues are part of each CDR3. Each record gives: J gene, V gene, clone size, D gene, CDR3 protein, CDR3 DNA. The D gene is left open where the match is weak. Rows may omit the clone size; those that give it use once, few, many or a size class.

j_call: TRBJ2-1
v_call: TRBV10-3
clone_size: few
d_call: .
cdr3_aa: CAISESAGSGNEQFF
cdr3_nt: TGTGCCATCAGTGAGTCGGCAGGGAGTGGCAATGAGCAGTTCTTC

j_call: TRBJ2-2
v_call: TRBV7-7
clone_size: many
d_call: .
cdr3_aa: CASSSLGGTGELFF
cdr3_nt: TGTGCCAGCAGCTCCCTTGGGGGCACCGGGGAGCTGTTTTTT

j_call: TRBJ1-1
v_call: TRBV9
clone_size: many
d_call: .
cdr3_aa: CASSVGRVDTEAFF
cdr3_nt: TGTGCCAGCAGCGTGGGCAGGGTAGACACTGAAGCTTTCTTT

j_call: TRBJ2-7
v_call: TRBV20-1
clone_size: many
d_call: .
cdr3_aa: CSARDWAGSSSYEQYF
cdr3_nt: TGCAGTGCTAGAGATTGGGCGGGGTCCTCCTCCTACGAGCAGTACTTC

j_call: TRBJ2-7
v_call: TRBV9
clone_size: many
d_call: .
cdr3_aa: CASSVYAGGRNEQYF
cdr3_nt: TGTGCCAGCAGCGTATATGCAGGAGGAAGGAACGAGCAGTACTTC

j_call: TRBJ2-3
v_call: TRBV7-3
clone_size: few
d_call: .
cdr3_aa: CASSLEGADTQYF
cdr3_nt: TGTGCCAGCAGCCTTGAAGGGGCGGATACGCAGTATTTT

j_call: TRBJ2-2
v_call: TRBV7-9
clone_size: few
d_call: .
cdr3_aa: CASSSPRYGGELFF
cdr3_nt: TGTGCCAGCAGCTCCCCCCGTTACGGCGGGGAGCTGTTTTTT

j_call: TRBJ2-7
v_call: TRBV10-1
clone_size: .
d_call: TRBD2
cdr3_aa: CASSEAGVTYEQYF
cdr3_nt: TGCGCCAGCAGTGAGGCGGGAGTCACCTACGAGCAGTACTTC

j_call: TRBJ1-4
v_call: TRBV25-1
clone_size: .
d_call: .
cdr3_aa: CASGPEGRTNEKLFF
cdr3_nt: TGTGCCAGCGGCCCCGAGGGGAGGACTAATGAAAAACTGTTTTTT

j_call: TRBJ1-3
v_call: TRBV27
clone_size: .
d_call: .
cdr3_aa: CASSLSGSSGNTIYF
cdr3_nt: TGTGCCAGCAGTTTATCGGGGAGCTCTGGAAACACCATATATTTT

j_call: TRBJ2-7
v_call: TRBV4-1
clone_size: many
d_call: .
cdr3_aa: CASSQDGRFSEQYF
cdr3_nt: TGCGCCAGCAGCCAAGATGGCAGGTTCTCTGAGCAGTACTTC

j_call: TRBJ1-5
v_call: TRBV6-1
clone_size: .
d_call: .
cdr3_aa: CASSETLEGGQPQHF
cdr3_nt: TGTGCCAGCAGTGAAACACTCGAGGGGGGTCAGCCCCAGCATTTT

j_call: TRBJ2-1
v_call: TRBV19
clone_size: many
d_call: TRBD1
cdr3_aa: CASSIPPSDRGQIEQFF
cdr3_nt: TGTGCCAGTAGTATTCCCCCCTCGGACAGGGGACAAATCGAGCAGTTCTTC

j_call: TRBJ2-7
v_call: TRBV5-6
clone_size: .
d_call: .
cdr3_aa: CASSFRPGSYEQYF
cdr3_nt: TGTGCCAGCAGCTTCCGCCCCGGATCCTACGAGCAGTACTTC

j_call: TRBJ1-5
v_call: TRBV12-5
clone_size: .
d_call: .
cdr3_aa: CASGPRTAHHQPQHF
cdr3_nt: TGTGCTAGTGGCCCCCGGACAGCCCATCATCAGCCCCAGCATTTT

j_call: TRBJ2-5
v_call: TRBV30
clone_size: few
d_call: .
cdr3_aa: CAAPIGEAETQYF
cdr3_nt: TGTGCTGCGCCTATCGGAGAGGCTGAGACCCAGTACTTC

j_call: TRBJ2-1
v_call: TRBV5-1
clone_size: many
d_call: TRBD2
cdr3_aa: CAKPTSRSSYNEQFF
cdr3_nt: TGCGCCAAGCCGACTAGCCGGAGCTCCTACAATGAGCAGTTCTTC

j_call: TRBJ2-1
v_call: TRBV9
clone_size: .
d_call: .
cdr3_aa: CASSVEPGDHNEQFF
cdr3_nt: TGTGCCAGCAGCGTAGAACCGGGAGATCACAATGAGCAGTTCTTC

j_call: TRBJ2-7
v_call: TRBV6-1
clone_size: many
d_call: .
cdr3_aa: CASSLQGYEQYF
cdr3_nt: TGTGCCAGCAGCTTACAGGGTTACGAGCAGTACTTC

j_call: TRBJ2-7
v_call: TRBV27
clone_size: medium-sized
d_call: TRBD2
cdr3_aa: CASSSGLAGDEQYF
cdr3_nt: TGTGCCAGCAGTTCGGGACTAGCGGGAGACGAGCAGTACTTC

j_call: TRBJ1-2
v_call: TRBV29-1
clone_size: few
d_call: .
cdr3_aa: CSVARANYGYTF
cdr3_nt: TGCAGCGTTGCCAGGGCAAACTATGGCTACACCTTC

j_call: TRBJ2-7
v_call: TRBV28
clone_size: .
d_call: .
cdr3_aa: CASSLARSFSEQYF
cdr3_nt: TGTGCCAGCAGTTTGGCTAGATCTTTCTCCGAGCAGTACTTC

j_call: TRBJ2-1
v_call: TRBV29-1
clone_size: few
d_call: .
cdr3_aa: CSASTGLRNEQFF
cdr3_nt: TGCAGCGCATCCACAGGGCTCAGGAATGAGCAGTTCTTC

j_call: TRBJ2-1
v_call: TRBV2
clone_size: .
d_call: .
cdr3_aa: CASSSTGRHNEQFF
cdr3_nt: TGTGCCAGCAGCAGTACGGGACGTCACAATGAGCAGTTCTTC

j_call: TRBJ2-7
v_call: TRBV5-1
clone_size: many
d_call: .
cdr3_aa: CASSLQGSYEQYF
cdr3_nt: TGCGCCAGCAGCCTACAGGGCTCCTACGAGCAGTACTTC

j_call: TRBJ2-7
v_call: TRBV3-1
clone_size: few
d_call: TRBD2
cdr3_aa: CASSQRLAVLSSYEQYF
cdr3_nt: TGTGCCAGCAGCCAACGACTAGCGGTACTCAGCTCCTACGAGCAGTACTTC

j_call: TRBJ2-3
v_call: TRBV28
clone_size: .
d_call: .
cdr3_aa: CASSISSALREGTQYF
cdr3_nt: TGTGCCAGCAGTATCTCTAGCGCCCTACGGGAAGGTACGCAGTATTTT

j_call: TRBJ2-1
v_call: TRBV28
clone_size: many
d_call: TRBD2
cdr3_aa: CASSILRLAGGHNEQFF
cdr3_nt: TGTGCCAGCAGTATACTAAGACTAGCGGGAGGGCACAATGAGCAGTTCTTC

j_call: TRBJ2-5
v_call: TRBV6-1
clone_size: many
d_call: .
cdr3_aa: CASSWGTGGETQYF
cdr3_nt: TGTGCCAGCAGCTGGGGGACCGGGGGAGAGACCCAGTACTTC

j_call: TRBJ2-3
v_call: TRBV7-9
clone_size: many
d_call: TRBD1
cdr3_aa: CASSPEQGDTQYF
cdr3_nt: TGTGCCAGCAGCCCTGAACAGGGGGATACGCAGTATTTT

j_call: TRBJ2-4
v_call: TRBV28
clone_size: .
d_call: .
cdr3_aa: CASSYGAVRVQYF
cdr3_nt: TGTGCCAGCAGTTATGGCGCGGTGAGGGTTCAGTACTTC

j_call: TRBJ1-1
v_call: TRBV20-1
clone_size: few
d_call: TRBD1
cdr3_aa: CSARPGTGFNTEAFF
cdr3_nt: TGCAGTGCTCGTCCCGGGACAGGGTTTAACACTGAAGCTTTCTTT